The entry that follows covers one T cell receptor (beta chain) sequence. Its antigen is unidentified. 13 Jbeta primers and 60 Vbeta primers were used for the PCR. Profiled with immunoSEQ multiplex PCR; TCRdb holds only in-frame clones, not every one. Among around 100,000 clones, 80% to 85% were seen once, and the ten largest hold 22%. The sample originates from a study of cytomegalovirus exposure and HLA in healthy donors. Across the whole study: Clustering assigned 81% of the approximately 400 genotyped donors to the Caucasian-associated ancestry cluster.

Trimming took 3 bases from V and 4 from J, leaving 13 bases between them. CDR3 size: 15 residues. Per germline, CDR1 KGHSH and CDR2 LQKENI. Whole-study results and caveats: The sole available immune exposure information was CMV serostatus.

Sequenced sample: PBMCs. The chain uses TRBV18 and TRBJ1-3; D is possibly TRBD1 (6 bases). The clonotype comes from a man aged 25 to 40 in good health and CMV-seropositive. As DNA, the CDR3 is TGTGCCAGCTCACCCTATCCAGGGGTAGGAAACACCATATATTTT. Residues: CASSPYPGVGNTIYF.